This T cell receptor (beta chain) was profiled in a study of CD8 T cells in ankylosing spondylitis. The authors made TCR beta libraries by quantitative 5'-RACE with molecular barcodes. In TCRdb, the 5' RACE reads were re-called with MiXCR into one record per CDR3 protein. Of around 28,000 distinct CDR3 sequences listed, roughly 29% are singletons. This clonotype was detected only a few times. As yet, its antigen is unknown. Notes on the study in general: Reports of some motif variants in reactive arthritis synovial fluid and blood predate this one. Ankylosing spondylitis blood appeared to be characterized by a TCR beta motif of roughly eight highly homologous variants. The study looked at matched synovial fluid samples from ankylosing spondylitis patients. Disease-linked clones were reported to be significantly enriched there.

Looked up from germline, CDR1 is DFQATT and CDR2 is SNEGSKA (reference sequence). V was clipped by 6 bases and J by 2 bases; unmatched bases: 5. CDR3 size: 14 residues. The rearrangement uses TRBV20-1 and TRBJ2-3, with 10 bases fitting TRBD2. Sequences were obtained from synovial fluid, either unsorted or a sorted T cell fraction (not recorded which). This sequence was found in a male donor with ankylosing spondylitis. CDR3 nucleotides: TGCAGTGCGCCGGGACTAGCGTTCACAGATACGCAGTATTTT. Translating it yields CSAPGLAFTDTQYF.